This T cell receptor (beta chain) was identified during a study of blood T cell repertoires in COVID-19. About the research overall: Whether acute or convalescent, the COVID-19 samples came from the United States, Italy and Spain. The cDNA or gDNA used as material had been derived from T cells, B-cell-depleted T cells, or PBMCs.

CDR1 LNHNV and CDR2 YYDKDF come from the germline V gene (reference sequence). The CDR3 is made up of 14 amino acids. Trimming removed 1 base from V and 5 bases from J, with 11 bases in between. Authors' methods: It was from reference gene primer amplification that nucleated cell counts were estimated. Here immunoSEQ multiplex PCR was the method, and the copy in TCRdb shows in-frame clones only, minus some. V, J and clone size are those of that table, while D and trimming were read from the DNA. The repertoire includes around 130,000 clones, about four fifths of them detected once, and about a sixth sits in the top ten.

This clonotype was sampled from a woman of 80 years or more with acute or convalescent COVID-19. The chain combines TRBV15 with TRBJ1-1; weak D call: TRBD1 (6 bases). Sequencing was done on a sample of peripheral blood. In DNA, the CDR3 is TGTGCCACCAGCAGAGGGACAGCGGGGACTGAAGCTTTCTTT. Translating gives CATSRGTAGTEAFF.